This T cell receptor beta chain is drawn from a study of T cell clonality in common variable immunodeficiency. The length of the CDR3 is 13 residues. CDR1 and CDR2 (germline): SGHDT, YYEEEE. Here immunoSEQ multiplex PCR was the method, and the copy in TCRdb shows in-frame clones only, minus some. Recorded here are about 28,000 clones, none singletons. Diagnosis required reduced IgG, IgA and/or IgM with specific antibody deficiency. Caucasian heritage predominated among both patients and controls. CVID subjects were neither ill nor on immunomodulatory or immunosuppressive medication at sampling. This clone was seen repeatedly, ten times or more. As yet, its antigen is unknown. The read is 3 residues too short to cover the CDR3 end, so that end is filled in from the germline J gene. Study-wide points: In common variable immunodeficiency, TCR beta chains reportedly carried fewer deletions and N-nucleotide insertions.

This sequence joins TRBV5-6 and TRBJ2-4, with D possibly being TRBD2 (5 bases). The source material was peripheral blood mononuclear cells. The TCR sequence derives from a human donor with common variable immunodeficiency. Incomplete CDR3 DNA: TGTGCCAGCAGCCTAGGACTCACGGGGATT. It yields the protein CASSLGLTGI. The entire CDR3 protein is CASSLGLTGIQYF.